The rows below give T cell receptor beta chains drawn from one sample of a study of T cells in Graves' hyperthyroidism and ophthalmopathy. TCRdb reprocessed the multiplex PCR reads via MiXCR and lists one record per CDR3 protein. The sample contains hundreds of thousands of distinct CDR3 sequences, roughly 14% of which appear only once. The source material was blood. These receptors were taken from a woman in her 30s with Graves' hyperthyroidism that later progressed to Graves' ophthalmopathy. Both conserved end residues are part of each CDR3. The D gene is left open where the match is weak. Some rows have no size entry. The others give once, few or many, or a class for an expanded clone.

clone size	V gene	D gene	J gene	CDR3 protein	CDR3 DNA
many	TRBV6-1	TRBD2	TRBJ2-3	CASTLAGSTDTQYF	TGTGCCAGCACCTTAGCGGGCAGCACAGATACGCAGTATTTT
many	TRBV6-6	.	TRBJ1-1	CASSYYRENTEAFF	TGTGCCAGCAGTTATTACAGGGAGAACACTGAAGCTTTCTTT
many	TRBV6-1	.	TRBJ1-1	CASRDGGTEAFF	TGTGCCAGCAGGGATGGGGGCACTGAAGCTTTCTTT
.	TRBV12-3/TRBV12-4	.	TRBJ1-1	CASTIGQFATEAFF	TGTGCCAGCACCATCGGACAGTTCGCCACTGAAGCTTTCTTT
many	TRBV11-3	TRBD1	TRBJ1-2	CASSFTGVGGYTF	TGTGCCAGCAGCTTCACAGGGGTGGGAGGCTACACCTTC
many	TRBV20-1	TRBD1	TRBJ2-2	CSVWGTGTNTGELFF	TGCAGTGTTTGGGGGACAGGGACGAACACCGGGGAGCTGTTTTTT
many	TRBV18	.	TRBJ2-4	CASSPEDGSENIQYF	TGTGCCAGCTCACCAGAGGACGGGTCCGAGAACATTCAGTACTTC
many	TRBV6-1	.	TRBJ1-2	CASISDRGPYGYTF	TGTGCCAGCATTTCGGACAGAGGGCCATATGGCTACACCTTC
.	TRBV4-3	TRBD1	TRBJ1-2	CASSVAEGAPSYGYTF	TGCGCCAGCAGCGTCGCGGAGGGGGCACCTTCTTATGGCTACACCTTC
many	TRBV10-3	.	TRBJ2-7	CAISANPAGSYEQYF	TGTGCCATCAGTGCTAACCCGGCGGGGTCCTACGAGCAGTACTTC
.	TRBV6-1	TRBD2	TRBJ2-1	CASRPSGGRYNEQFF	TGTGCCAGCAGACCAAGCGGGGGGCGGTACAATGAGCAGTTCTTC
.	TRBV20-1	.	TRBJ2-1	CSASYSGNEQFF	TGCAGTGCTAGTTACAGCGGGAATGAGCAGTTCTTC
many	TRBV11-2	.	TRBJ1-2	CASSIGQYGYTF	TGTGCCAGCAGCATTGGACAGTATGGCTACACCTTC
many	TRBV20-1	TRBD1	TRBJ2-2	CSARGDRIDIRPEMTGELFF	TGCAGTGCTAGAGGGGACAGGATAGACATAAGGCCTGAAATGACCGGGGAGCTGTTTTTT
few	TRBV9	TRBD2	TRBJ2-7	CASSVAPLAGTYEQYF	TGTGCCAGCAGCGTAGCCCCCCTAGCGGGGACCTACGAGCAGTACTTC
many	TRBV20-1	.	TRBJ1-1	CSARDGGMTEAFF	TGCAGTGCTAGAGATGGGGGGATGACTGAAGCTTTCTTT
few	TRBV7-9	TRBD2	TRBJ2-1	CASSLDSGMFNEQFF	TGTGCCAGCAGCTTAGATAGCGGGATGTTCAATGAGCAGTTCTTC
many	TRBV20-1	TRBD2	TRBJ2-2	CSARGPTGTRTSGNYYGELFF	TGCAGTGCTAGAGGCCCTACAGGGACTAGGACTAGCGGGAATTACTACGGGGAGCTGTTTTTT
many	TRBV12-3/TRBV12-4	.	TRBJ2-2	CASSSFRDIRLVFGELFF	TGTGCCAGCAGTTCCTTCCGGGACATTAGACTAGTTTTCGGGGAGCTGTTTTTT
few	TRBV5-8	.	TRBJ2-7	CASRPVSLYEQYF	TGTGCCAGCAGGCCCGTTTCCCTCTACGAGCAGTACTTC
.	TRBV7-9	.	TRBJ2-3	CASSSGLPYTDTQYF	TGTGCCAGCAGCTCAGGACTACCCTACACAGATACGCAGTATTTT
.	TRBV2	.	TRBJ1-5	CASRALNQPQHF	TGTGCCAGCAGGGCGTTAAATCAGCCCCAGCATTTT
many	TRBV30	.	TRBJ1-6	CAWKKASNSPLHF	TGTGCCTGGAAGAAGGCGTCTAATTCACCCCTCCACTTT